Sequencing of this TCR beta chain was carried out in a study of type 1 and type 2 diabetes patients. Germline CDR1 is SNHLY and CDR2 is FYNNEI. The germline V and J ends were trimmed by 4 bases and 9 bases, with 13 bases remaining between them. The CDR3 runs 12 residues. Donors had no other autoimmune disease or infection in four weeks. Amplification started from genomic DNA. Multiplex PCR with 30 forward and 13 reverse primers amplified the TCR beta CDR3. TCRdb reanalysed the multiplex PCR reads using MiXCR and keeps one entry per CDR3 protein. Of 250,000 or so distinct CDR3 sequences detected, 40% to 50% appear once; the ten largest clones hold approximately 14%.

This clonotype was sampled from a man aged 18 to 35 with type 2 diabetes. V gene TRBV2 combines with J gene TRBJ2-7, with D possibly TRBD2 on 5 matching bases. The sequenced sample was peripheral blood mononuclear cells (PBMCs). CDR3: CASSGRDLGQYF. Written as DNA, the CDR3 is TGTGCCAGCAGTGGTCGGGATCTAGGGCAGTACTTC.